This T cell receptor (beta chain) originates from a study of cytomegalovirus exposure and HLA in healthy donors. Regarding the study as a whole: It was about 180 TCR beta chains that were listed as cytomegalovirus-associated. Sequencing depth roughly uniform across donors was assumed in presence/absence analyses. Sequencing probably produced one cluster of sequence variants that were highly shared. When a later analysis was performed, an Asian-associated ancestry cluster reportedly had fewer N-insertions than the approximately 600-donor mean.

In germline, CDR1 is MNHEY, CDR2 SMNVEV (reference sequence). The germline V and J ends were trimmed by 5 bases and 3 bases, with 20 bases remaining between them. The CDR3 runs to 16 residues. This clone was observed once. Its antigen is unidentified. The PCR employed 60 Vbeta primers together with 13 Jbeta primers. The repertoire was sequenced with immunoSEQ multiplex PCR; TCRdb's copy has only in-frame clones and lacks some. The table shows about 200,000 clones, with 83% occurring only once. The receptor was isolated from a girl between 10 and 17 years old in good health and CMV-seronegative. The gene calls are TRBV27 and TRBJ2-7; possible D gene TRBD2, 6 bases. Material: PBMCs. The CDR3 region has the DNA TGTGCCAGCAGTCGCCCCGGTGTTTCGCGGGGCTACGAGCAGTACTTC. Protein: CASSRPGVSRGYEQYF.